Detailed here is one T cell receptor (beta chain). PCR primers comprised 60 Vbeta and 13 Jbeta primers. Some clones are missing from TCRdb's copy, which holds only in-frame ones; the method was immunoSEQ multiplex PCR. Its clone listing holds more than 50,000 clones. These data belong to a study of cytomegalovirus exposure and HLA in healthy donors. Losses at the gene ends were 5 bases for V and 5 bases for J; bases not matched to a gene: 7. The CDR3 totals 15 residues. Germline values: CDR1 SGHRS, CDR2 YFSETQ. The receptor comes from a man aged 18 to 30 in good health and CMV-seropositive. Sequencing was carried out using PBMCs. V usage is TRBV5-1 and J usage is TRBJ2-5; 12 bases are a match to TRBD1. In nucleotides, the CDR3 is TGCGCCAGCAGAATCGGGACAGGGGGCAGGGAGACCCAGTACTTC. Its translation: CASRIGTGGRETQYF.